These T cell receptor beta chains were read from a single sample in a study of T-cell reconstitution after alpha-beta-depleted transplantation in children. Each CDR3 protein is one row after TCRdb ran MiXCR on the PCR reads. The table records some 590,000 distinct CDR3 sequences, roughly 10% of them present only once. This specimen was PBMCs from the stem cell graft donor, taken from the stem cell graft. Receptors originate from a human donor who donated a stem cell graft to a child with acute myeloid leukemia. Both conserved end residues are trimmed from each CDR3. Some rows mark clone size as missing; the rest say once, few, many or name a class of expanded clone.

NA,TRBJ2-5,TRBV30,AWSWPGQETQY
NA,TRBJ2-1,TRBV20-1,SARGPGLADNEQF
NA,TRBJ2-7,TRBV18,ASSLRQDAFYEQY
NA,TRBJ1-1,TRBV5-6,ASSPAFRNTEAF
few,TRBJ2-7,TRBV20-1,SAITSGRSYEQY
few,TRBJ2-7,TRBV27,ASSSYLASGRYEQY
NA,TRBJ1-3,TRBV20-1,SAGALGSGNTIY
NA,TRBJ1-5,TRBV20-1,SASLQEGFQPQH
NA,TRBJ2-7,TRBV15,ATSRGGGLPYEQY
many,TRBJ2-1,TRBV9,ASSESTSSEQF
few,TRBJ2-1,TRBV20-1,SARPTANEQF
many,TRBJ2-1,TRBV5-1,ASSLAFGGGFPSEQF
NA,TRBJ2-4,TRBV11-2,ASSWQPGDEAKNIQY
many,TRBJ2-7,TRBV20-1,SAAPGPGSYEQY
few,TRBJ2-2,TRBV29-1,SAKQGAGGELF
NA,TRBJ2-1,TRBV5-1,ASSLARGLAGGNEQF
NA,TRBJ2-3,TRBV11-3,ASSLGLAGTQY
NA,TRBJ1-1,TRBV5-1,ASSSGYLGTEAF
many,TRBJ2-1,TRBV12-3/TRBV12-4,ASSPDREGADEQF
few,TRBJ2-2,TRBV5-1,ASSLVVGANTGELF
few,TRBJ1-2,TRBV28,ASSFKRSHYGYT
few,TRBJ2-7,TRBV15,ATSRGGAMSPYEQY
many,TRBJ2-7,TRBV4-2,ASSAQGGTGPTYEQY
few,TRBJ2-4,TRBV29-1,SVQGLEDIQY
many,TRBJ2-1,TRBV20-1,SALYNEQF
few,TRBJ2-2,TRBV20-1,SARLGGTGELF
many,TRBJ1-5,TRBV6-1,ASSEQGRNQPQH
NA,TRBJ1-5,TRBV18,ASSPPGDQPQH
NA,TRBJ2-7,TRBV13,ASSLADRDPYEQY
NA,TRBJ1-2,TRBV12-3/TRBV12-4,ASSLNPGGYT
many,TRBJ1-5,TRBV20-1,SARQGAPYQPQH
NA,TRBJ1-2,TRBV20-1,SAPNNADYGYT
few,TRBJ2-7,TRBV30,AWSPRASHEQY
few,TRBJ2-7,TRBV29-1,SVGSYGQAYEQY
NA,TRBJ2-1,TRBV14,ASSGLNSYNEQF
few,TRBJ2-5,TRBV20-1,SARDPSRGQETQY
many,TRBJ1-2,TRBV6-1,ASRNPGTGGGYT
few,TRBJ2-7,TRBV7-2,ASSLRNGPPYEQY
NA,TRBJ2-3,TRBV28,ASSLRPPTQY
few,TRBJ2-2,TRBV7-2,ASRTRGTSQGGGELF
few,TRBJ2-1,TRBV2,ASSYTGGFSYNEQF
NA,TRBJ1-5,TRBV6-2/TRBV6-3,ASSSGRLMGNQPQH
NA,TRBJ1-1,TRBV6-2/TRBV6-3,ASIDSNRDTEAF
NA,TRBJ2-7,TRBV12-3/TRBV12-4,ASSLSAGFYEQY
many,TRBJ1-5,TRBV20-1,SAGGKSNQPQH
NA,TRBJ2-3,TRBV9,ASLPQDLGGPDTQY
NA,TRBJ2-7,TRBV3-1,ASSQAGNGDEQY
many,TRBJ2-1,TRBV5-6,ASSLDNRVIVNEQF
many,TRBJ2-3,TRBV20-1,SASHGGGPGDTQY
NA,TRBJ2-1,TRBV6-1,ASSSLTGGSYNEQF
NA,TRBJ2-1,TRBV20-1,SARNPGPRNNEQF